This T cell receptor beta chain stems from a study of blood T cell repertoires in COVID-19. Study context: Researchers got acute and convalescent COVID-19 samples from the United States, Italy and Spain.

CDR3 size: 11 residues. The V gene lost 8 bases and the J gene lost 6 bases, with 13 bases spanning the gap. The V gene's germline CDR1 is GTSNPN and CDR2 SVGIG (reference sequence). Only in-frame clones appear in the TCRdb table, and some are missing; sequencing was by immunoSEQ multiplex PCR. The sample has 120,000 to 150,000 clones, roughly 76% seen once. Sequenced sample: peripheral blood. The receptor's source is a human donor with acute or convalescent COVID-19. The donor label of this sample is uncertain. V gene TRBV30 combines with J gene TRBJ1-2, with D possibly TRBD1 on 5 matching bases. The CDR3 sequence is CAAAGGNGYTF. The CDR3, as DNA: TGTGCCGCGGCGGGGGGTAATGGCTACACCTTC.